These 10 T cell receptor beta chains came from one sample sequenced in a study of blood T cell repertoires in COVID-19. Produced via immunoSEQ multiplex PCR; TCRdb's table is partial and in-frame only. Of fewer than 300,000 clones in the sample, around four fifths were seen once. Sequencing used peripheral blood. The receptors were sampled from a woman between 45 and 65 years old who had recovered from COVID-19.

This chain joins TRBV18 and TRBJ2-5, with TRBD1 matching 7 bases. Germline V gene sequence: CDR1 KGHSH, CDR2 LQKENI. The CDR3 runs 14 residues. J was trimmed by 5 bases and V by 3 bases; bases with no gene match: 6. The CDR3 loop is CASSPGLTGETQYF. As DNA, the CDR3 is TGTGCCAGCTCACCGGGTCTGACAGGGGAGACCCAGTACTTC.

V usage is TRBV6-6 and J usage is TRBJ1-6, with 7 bases that match TRBD1. Germline V gene data show CDR1 as MNHNY and CDR2 as SVGAGI (reference sequence). The CDR3 extends over 14 amino acids. Trimming at V came to 4 bases and at J to 8 bases, leaving 5 bases not matched to a gene. CDR3: CASSLDRRDSPLHF. The CDR3 DNA is TGTGCCAGCAGTTTGGACAGGCGGGATTCACCCCTCCACTTT.

The chain couples TRBV27 to TRBJ1-1, with 10 bases identical to TRBD1. The V and J ends lost 6 bases and 4 bases, in that order; junction bases with no gene match: 11. Germline V gene lookup returns CDR1 MNHEY and CDR2 SMNVEV (reference sequence). The CDR3 spans 16 residues. DNA for the CDR3: TGTGCCAGCAGCCCGGGCACGGGACAGGGGAGCACTGAAGCTTTCTTT. Translated, it gives CASSPGTGQGSTEAFF.

The rearrangement uses TRBV6-2 or TRBV6-3 and TRBJ1-5, with D perhaps TRBD1 (6 bases). Germline V gives CDR1 MNHEY, CDR2 SVGEGT. The CDR3 consists of 15 residues. V shed 6 bases and J shed 0 bases, with 12 bases lying between them. The CDR3 coding sequence is TGTGCCAGCAGCCAGACAGGAGTTAGCAATCAGCCCCAGCATTTT. This translates into CASSQTGVSNQPQHF.

This chain uses TRBV5-6 with TRBJ2-3; 7 bases align to TRBD1. The CDR3 contains 14 residues. Germline CDR1 reads SGHDT; CDR2 reads YYEEEE. With 3 bases clipped from V and 4 bases from J, the junction kept 5 bases outside the gene matches. The CDR3, as DNA: TGTGCCAGCAGCTCGACAGGGCGGGCAGATACGCAGTATTTT. This encodes CASSSTGRADTQYF.

This clone was counted a few times. This sequence joins TRBV7-2 and TRBJ1-2, with TRBD1 matching 11 bases. This CDR3 comprises 17 residues. Germline V gene data show CDR1 as SGHTA and CDR2 as FQGNSA. After removal of 3 bases from V and 8 bases from J, the junction contained 14 bases not matched to a gene. CDR3 coding DNA: TGTGCCAGCAGCTTTATATTAGAAGGACAGGGGGCTCGGGGCTACACCTTC. Translated: CASSFILEGQGARGYTF.

The rearrangement links TRBV4-3 to TRBJ1-1; D remains ambiguous. Trimming removed 0 bases at V and 7 bases at J, with 12 bases between. Germline lookup yields CDR1 LGHNA and CDR2 YSLEER. The CDR3 is 14 residues long. The CDR3 DNA follows: TGCGCCAGCAGCCAAGAATTTCAGGCAGATGAAGCTTTCTTT. It is translated as CASSQEFQADEAFF.

The V call is TRBV6-4, the J call TRBJ1-1; TRBD1 matches 7 bases. The CDR3 spans 13 residues. Germline-derived CDR1 and CDR2 are MRHNA and SNTAGT. Germline trimming cut 6 bases from V and 1 base from J; bases unmatched to any gene: 2. The CDR3 here is CASSRTGNTEAFF. As DNA, the CDR3 is TGTGCCAGCAGCAGGACAGGGAACACTGAAGCTTTCTTT.

The rearrangement links TRBV9 to TRBJ2-1; D perhaps matches TRBD2 (7 bases). The ends were cut back, 7 bases at V and 1 base at J, with 18 bases in the middle. The CDR3 length is 16 residues. Per the germline V gene, CDR1 is SGDLS and CDR2 is YYNGEE. CDR3 coding DNA: TGTGCCAGCCAACCGGGGGGCGGCCTATCCTACAATGAGCAGTTCTTC. Encoded protein: CASQPGGGLSYNEQFF.

This clone was seen more than once but under ten times. The chain recombines TRBV5-4 with TRBJ1-2; 7 positions agree with TRBD1. The CDR3 is 15 amino acids. Germline trimming cut 3 bases from V and 8 bases from J; bases unmatched to any gene: 13. CDR1 is SGHNT and CDR2 is YYREEE in the germline V gene (reference sequence). The CDR3, as DNA: TGTGCCAGCAGCTCGCTAGATAAGGGGGCTAGGGGCTACACCTTC. This sequence encodes CASSSLDKGARGYTF.